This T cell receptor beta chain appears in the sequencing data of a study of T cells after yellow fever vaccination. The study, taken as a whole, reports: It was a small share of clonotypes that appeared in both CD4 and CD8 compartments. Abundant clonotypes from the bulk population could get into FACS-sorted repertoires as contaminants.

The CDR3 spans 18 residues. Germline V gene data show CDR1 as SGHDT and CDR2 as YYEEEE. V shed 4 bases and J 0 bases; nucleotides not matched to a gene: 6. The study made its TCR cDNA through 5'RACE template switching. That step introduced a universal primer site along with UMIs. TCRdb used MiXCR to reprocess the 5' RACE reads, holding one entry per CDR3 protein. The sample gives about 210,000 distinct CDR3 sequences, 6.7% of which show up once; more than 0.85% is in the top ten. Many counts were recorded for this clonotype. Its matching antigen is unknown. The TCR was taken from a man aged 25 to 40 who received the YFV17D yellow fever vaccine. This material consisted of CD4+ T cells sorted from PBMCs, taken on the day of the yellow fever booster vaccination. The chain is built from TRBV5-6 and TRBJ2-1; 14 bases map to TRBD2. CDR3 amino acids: CASSPRTSGRSSYNEQFF. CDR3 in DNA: TGTGCCAGCAGCCCACGGACTAGCGGGAGGAGCTCCTACAATGAGCAGTTCTTC. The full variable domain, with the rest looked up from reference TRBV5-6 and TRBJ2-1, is DAGVTQSPTHLIKTRGQQVTLRCSPKSGHDTVSWYQQALGQGPQFIFQYYEEEERQRGNFPDRFSGHQFPNYSSELNVNALLLGDSALYLCASSPRTSGRSSYNEQFFGPGTRLTVL.